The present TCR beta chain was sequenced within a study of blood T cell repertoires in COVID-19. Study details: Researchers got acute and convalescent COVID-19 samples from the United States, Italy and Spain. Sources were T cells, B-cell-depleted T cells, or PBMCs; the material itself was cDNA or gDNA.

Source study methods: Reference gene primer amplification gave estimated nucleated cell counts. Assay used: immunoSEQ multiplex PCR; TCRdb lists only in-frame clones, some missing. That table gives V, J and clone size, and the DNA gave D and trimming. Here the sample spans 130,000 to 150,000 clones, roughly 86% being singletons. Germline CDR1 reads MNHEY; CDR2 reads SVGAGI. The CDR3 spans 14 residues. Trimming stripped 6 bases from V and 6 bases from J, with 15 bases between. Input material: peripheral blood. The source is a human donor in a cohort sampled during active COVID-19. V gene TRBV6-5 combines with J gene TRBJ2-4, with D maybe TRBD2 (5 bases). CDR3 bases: TGTGCCAGCAGGCCTACTCAGCGGAGAAACATTCAGTACTTC. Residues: CASRPTQRRNIQYF.